These 24 T cell receptor beta chains were sequenced from one sample in a study of cytomegalovirus exposure and HLA in healthy donors. PCR primers comprised 60 Vbeta and 13 Jbeta primers. Here immunoSEQ multiplex PCR was the method, and the copy in TCRdb shows in-frame clones only, minus some. The data hold 90,000 to 140,000 clones, with approximately 16% observed a single time. Sample: PBMCs. These receptors were collected from a female donor in good health and CMV-seronegative.

This chain uses TRBV5-4 with TRBJ2-5; 11 bases align to TRBD1. The germline CDR1 and CDR2 sequences are SGHNT and YYREEE (reference sequence). The CDR3 is made up of 17 amino acids. V was pared by 1 base and J by 9 bases, with 14 bases of the junction left unmatched. The CDR3 coding sequence is TGTGCCAGCAGCTTGCGAGGTGGGGACAGGGGGAATTCGGCCCAGTACTTC. It encodes CASSLRGGDRGNSAQYF.

The rearrangement joins TRBV25-1 to TRBJ1-2; D gene unclear. CDR3 length: 13 residues. The germline V and J ends were trimmed by 4 bases and 1 base, with 7 bases remaining between them. CDR1 and CDR2 (germline): MGHDK, SYGVNS. CDR3 nucleotide sequence: TGTGCCAGCAGTGGTTCGGGTAACTATGGCTACACCTTC. Its protein product is CASSGSGNYGYTF.

The chain is built from TRBV6-6 and TRBJ2-5; 8 nucleotides line up with TRBD2. The J call is doubtful: the DNA matches TRBJ2-7 better. Germline V CDR1 and CDR2: MNHNY, SVGAGI (reference sequence). This CDR3 region has 14 residues. CDR3 sequence reads: CASSPWEREYEQYF. CDR3 DNA: TGTGCCAGCAGCCCCTGGGAGCGGGAGTACGAGCAGTACTTC.

The chain links TRBV5-6 to TRBJ2-7; maybe TRBD1 (5 bases). This CDR3 is built from 15 residues. Germline V lookup: CDR1 SGHDT, CDR2 YYEEEE. V lost 2 bases and J lost 2, with 14 bases in between. Written as DNA, the CDR3 is TGTGCCAGCAGCTTCCGACAGCGAAAAACCTACGAGCAGTACTTC. Protein sequence: CASSFRQRKTYEQYF. Full variable domain (outside the CDR3, taken from reference TRBV5-6 and TRBJ2-7): DAGVTQSPTHLIKTRGQQVTLRCSPKSGHDTVSWYQQALGQGPQFIFQYYEEEERQRGNFPDRFSGHQFPNYSSELNVNALLLGDSALYLCASSFRQRKTYEQYFGPGTRLTVT.

This clone was counted only a few times. This rearrangement joins TRBV28 to TRBJ1-5; D gene unclear. The CDR3 has 15 residues. Germline V gene lookup returns CDR1 MDHEN and CDR2 SYDVKM. The V end lost 2 bases, the J end lost 2 bases, and 10 bases lay between the germline ends. The CDR3 loop reads CASSLSLGGNQPQHF. CDR3 nucleotides: TGTGCCAGCAGTTTAAGTCTCGGTGGCAATCAGCCCCAGCATTTT.

This rearrangement joins TRBV19 to TRBJ2-1, with 8 bases lining up with TRBD1. The V gene end was trimmed by 5 bases and the J gene end by 6 bases; junction bases not matched to a gene: 9. Germline loops: CDR1 LNHDA, CDR2 SQIVND (reference sequence). CDR3 length: 15 residues. The chain's CDR3 is CASSSGTGGANEQFF. In nucleotides, the CDR3 is TGTGCCAGTAGTTCTGGGACAGGCGGGGCCAATGAGCAGTTCTTC.

This sequence joins TRBV4-3 and TRBJ2-7; TRBD1 matches at 9 bases. CDR3 size: 15 residues. V gave up 2 bases and J gave up 6 bases; unmatched junction bases: 8. Germline assignment: CDR1 LGHNA and CDR2 YSLEER. The CDR3 DNA sequence: TGCGCCAGCAGCCAAACCGGGACAGGGACCCTCGAGCAGTACTTC. It translates to CASSQTGTGTLEQYF.

The chain couples TRBV7-2 to TRBJ2-2; the match to TRBD1 covers 8 bases. This CDR3 comprises 17 residues. The V segment lost 0 bases and the J segment 4 bases; nucleotides outside the gene matches: 7. Per the germline V gene, CDR1 is SGHTA and CDR2 is FQGNSA. For the CDR3, the DNA is TGTGCCAGCAGCTTAGCCCGGACAGGGTCCCCCACCGGGGAGCTGTTTTTT. This encodes CASSLARTGSPTGELFF.

V and J are TRBV19 and TRBJ2-2, with TRBD1 identical over 9 bases. CDR3 length: 16 residues. CDR1 is LNHDA, CDR2 SQIVND, per germline (reference sequence). V lost 5 bases to trimming and J lost 2 bases; unmatched junction nucleotides: 6. Here the CDR3 reads CASSAGTGLNTGELFF. The CDR3 DNA reads as TGTGCCAGTAGTGCCGGGACAGGGCTTAACACCGGGGAGCTGTTTTTT.

This clone was counted a few times. The rearrangement joins TRBV5-1 to TRBJ1-3; no clear D. This CDR3 has 12 residues. Trimming cost V 4 bases and J 6 bases, with 8 bases left between them. CDR1 is SGHRS and CDR2 is YFSETQ in the germline V gene. The CDR3 nucleotides are TGCGCCAGCAGCGGAAGCGCAAACACCATATATTTT. As protein: CASSGSANTIYF.

CDR3 loop: CASSLSGTSGYNEQFF. CDR3 DNA: TGCGCCAGCAGCTTGTCCGGGACTAGCGGTTACAATGAGCAGTTCTTC. The chain joins TRBV5-1 to TRBJ2-1; 11 bases agree with TRBD2. The CDR3 is 16 residues long. The germline gives CDR1 SGHRS, CDR2 YFSETQ. The V and J ends lost 1 base and 4 bases, in that order; junction bases with no gene match: 4.

This clone was recorded only once. The CDR3 sequence is CASSELGLVGNEQFF. The CDR3 DNA reads as TGTGCCAGCAGTGAACTGGGACTAGTGGGCAATGAGCAGTTCTTC. The gene calls are TRBV2 and TRBJ2-1; 8 bases match TRBD2. This CDR3 contains 15 residues. CDR1 and CDR2 (germline): SNHLY, FYNNEI. V was clipped by 2 bases and J by 6 bases; unmatched bases: 6.

This clone was picked up a small number of times. The chain links TRBV6-6 to TRBJ2-7; 13 bases are a match to TRBD2. With 6 bases clipped from V and 4 bases from J, the junction kept 3 bases outside the gene matches. Germline V gene lookup returns CDR1 MNHNY and CDR2 SVGAGI (reference sequence). This CDR3 region has 14 residues. For the CDR3, the DNA is TGTGCCAGCAGCAGACTAGCGGGAGGTTACGAGCAGTACTTC. Its translation is CASSRLAGGYEQYF.

A few counts support this clone. The chain is built from TRBV2 and TRBJ2-4; 8 bases agree with TRBD2. The CDR3 totals 16 residues. CDR1 is SNHLY and CDR2 is FYNNEI in the germline V gene. Trimming cost V 4 bases and J 6 bases; bases outside gene matches: 11. DNA for the CDR3: TGTGCCAGCAGTGGGAACGCGGGGCGGGGGGTAAACATTCAGTACTTC. It codes for CASSGNAGRGVNIQYF.

This clone was observed a handful of times. DNA for the CDR3: TGTGCCAGCAGCAACCGGCTCACTAGCGGGGTACCCTACAATGAGCAGTTCTTC. It translates to CASSNRLTSGVPYNEQFF. The rearrangement uses TRBV21-1 and TRBJ2-1; the table assigns TRBD2, which was not confirmed against the DNA. TRBV21-1 is recorded as a pseudogene. The CDR3 is 18 residues long.

This clone was observed a handful of times. The rearrangement uses TRBV7-2 and TRBJ2-2; tentatively, D is TRBD2 (5 bases). Germline V gene lookup returns CDR1 SGHTA and CDR2 FQGNSA. The CDR3 is 14 residues long. Trimming shortened V by 1 base and J by 4 bases, and 7 bases separated the two germline ends. CDR3 DNA: TGTGCCAGCAGCTTAGTTCGGGGCACCGGGGAGCTGTTTTTT. This codes for CASSLVRGTGELFF.

This clone was picked up a small number of times. The V gene is TRBV7-9, the J gene TRBJ2-5, with D tentatively TRBD2 (6 bases). Trimming removed 2 bases from V and 2 bases from J, with 12 bases in between. CDR3 length: 15 amino acids. The germline gives CDR1 SEHNR, CDR2 FQNEAQ (reference sequence). The CDR3 coding sequence is TGTGCCAGCAGCTTATTGTTGGGGGGACAAGAGACCCAGTACTTC. As protein: CASSLLLGGQETQYF.

This chain joins TRBV29-1 and TRBJ2-7; possibly TRBD2 for D (5 bases). Trimming shortened V by 4 bases and J by 0 bases, and 19 bases separated the two germline ends. Germline CDR1 and CDR2: SQVTM and ANQGSEA. This CDR3 has 16 amino acids. Here the CDR3 reads CSVVAMASRISYEQYF. CDR3 nucleotide sequence: TGCAGCGTTGTGGCCATGGCTAGCAGAATCTCCTACGAGCAGTACTTC.

This clone has just a few counts. J is TRBJ1-1 and V is TRBV6-1, with D hard to call. V gave up 7 bases and J gave up 0 bases, with 6 bases separating them. This CDR3 is built from 12 residues. From germline, CDR1 is MNHNS and CDR2 SASEGT. CDR3: CASNWLNTEAFF. The CDR3 DNA reads as TGTGCCAGCAATTGGCTGAACACTGAAGCTTTCTTT.

The chain has TRBV5-1 and TRBJ1-4, with TRBD1 as a possible D gene (5 bases). V shed 2 bases and J shed 4 bases, with 9 bases lying between them. The CDR3 runs to 14 residues. The germline CDR1 and CDR2 sequences are SGHRS and YFSETQ. The DNA of the CDR3 is TGCGCCAGCAGCTTAGCAGGGATTAATGAAAAACTGTTTTTT. Translating it yields CASSLAGINEKLFF.

The chain combines TRBV6-5 with TRBJ1-3; a possible D gene is TRBD1 (6 bases). Between the trimmed V and J ends, which lost 5 bases and 2 bases, there was a span of 13 bases. CDR1 MNHEY and CDR2 SVGAGI come from the germline V gene. The CDR3 extends over 15 amino acids. The DNA for the CDR3 is TGTGCCAGCAGTATGCAGGGGAACCCTGGAAACACCATATATTTT. Amino acid sequence: CASSMQGNPGNTIYF.

Notes on this clone: Within the sample, other DNA sequences also encode this same CDR3. The chain links TRBV5-1 to TRBJ2-1; 9 bases match TRBD1. The CDR3 is 15 residues long. Looked up from germline, CDR1 is SGHRS and CDR2 is YFSETQ. J was trimmed by 4 bases and V by 0 bases; bases with no gene match: 2. CDR3 coding DNA: TGCGCCAGCAGCTTGGAGGGACAGGGTTACAATGAGCAGTTCTTC. This codes for CASSLEGQGYNEQFF.

This clone was observed a few times. The rearrangement uses TRBV5-4 and TRBJ1-1; TRBD1 is a possible D gene (6 bases). Germline V gene lookup returns CDR1 SGHNT and CDR2 YYREEE (reference sequence). This CDR3 region has 12 residues. V was clipped by 2 bases and J by 11 bases, with 13 bases between them. The DNA of the CDR3 is TGTGCCAGCAGCTTATCCAGGGGCGTGGCTTTCTTT. Residues: CASSLSRGVAFF.

This clone was recorded a few times. This chain links TRBV15 with TRBJ2-3; tentatively, D is TRBD2 (5 bases). The CDR3 spans 14 residues. The germline V gene encodes CDR1 LNHNV and CDR2 YYDKDF (reference sequence). Trimming removed 0 bases from V and 2 bases from J, with 6 bases in between. CDR3 coding DNA: TGTGCCACCAGCAGAGATCTAGCCACAGATACGCAGTATTTT. It translates to CATSRDLATDTQYF.